These T cell receptor beta chains were read from a single sample in a study of HIV-infected patients and healthy controls. TCRdb re-called the 5' RACE reads through MiXCR, storing one row per CDR3 protein. The data hold around 16,000 distinct CDR3 sequences, with roughly 9% observed a single time. Specimen: blood. The receptors shown here come from an adult in good health. The CDR3 runs from the conserved cysteine through the conserved F or W. A D gene is named only where the DNA matches it firmly. A clone size is listed for some rows: how often the clone was seen (once, few, many), or a class if it is expanded.

cdr3_nt,cdr3_aa,d_call,v_call,j_call,clone_size
TGTGCCAGCAGTCCGGGGGGGTTGAACACTGAAGCTTTCTTT,CASSPGGLNTEAFF,-,TRBV12-3/TRBV12-4,TRBJ1-1,many
TGTGCCAGCAGTTTGGGCGGAGGGGCCGGGGAGACCCAGTACTTC,CASSLGGGAGETQYF,-,TRBV28,TRBJ2-5,many
TGCGCCAGCAGCTTCATGGAGACAAGCTATGGCTACACCTTC,CASSFMETSYGYTF,-,TRBV5-1,TRBJ1-2,medium-sized
TGTGCCAGCAGGGCTAGCTCTGGGGCCAACGTCCTGACTTTC,CASRASSGANVLTF,-,TRBV2,TRBJ2-6,medium-sized
TGTGCCAGCACCACTCGTGTGAGCACAGATACGCAGTATTTT,CASTTRVSTDTQYF,-,TRBV6-6,TRBJ2-3,many
TGCAGTGCTACCGACAGGGTCTACGAGCAGTACTTC,CSATDRVYEQYF,TRBD1,TRBV20-1,TRBJ2-7,many
TGCAGTGCTAAAGGACCTCAGGCCTACGAGCAGTACTTC,CSAKGPQAYEQYF,-,TRBV20-1,TRBJ2-7,few
TGTGCCAGCAGTAAGCTCGACAGGAGCTCCTACGAGCAGTACTTC,CASSKLDRSSYEQYF,-,TRBV28,TRBJ2-7,many
TGCGCCAGCAGCTTGGATACAGATACGCAGTATTTT,CASSLDTDTQYF,-,TRBV5-1,TRBJ2-3,many
TGCGCCAGCAGCTCCCTAGCGGGAGAAGGCTACGAGCAGTACTTC,CASSSLAGEGYEQYF,TRBD2,TRBV5-1,TRBJ2-7,many
TGCGCCAGCAAGGTGTGGGTTGCAGAAGAGACCCAGTACTTC,CASKVWVAEETQYF,-,TRBV5-1,TRBJ2-5,many
TGTGCCACCTTCGACGGATCGAAGTTCTTC,CATFDGSKFF,-,TRBV6-2/TRBV6-3,TRBJ2-1,many
TGTGCCAGCAGTTATAAGGGGACAGATACGCAGTATTTT,CASSYKGTDTQYF,-,TRBV6-6,TRBJ2-3,few
TGTGCCAGCAGTTCAACCGGGACTAGCGTTCAAGAGACCCAGTACTTC,CASSSTGTSVQETQYF,TRBD2,TRBV6-5,TRBJ2-5,-
TGCGCCAGCAGCCAAGACATCACCTTACCCCGACAACCCAACACTGAAGCTTTCTTT,CASSQDITLPRQPNTEAFF,-,TRBV4-1,TRBJ1-1,many
TGCAGTGCTAGCAACTCAGGGAAACAAGAGACCCAGTACTTC,CSASNSGKQETQYF,-,TRBV20-1,TRBJ2-5,many
TGTGCCAGCAGTTACTCGAGGAGTGCCTACGAGCAGTACTTC,CASSYSRSAYEQYF,-,TRBV6-5,TRBJ2-7,few
TGTGCCAGCAGTTCGCTAGCGTTCGAAAAAAGCACAGATACGCAGTATTTT,CASSSLAFEKSTDTQYF,-,TRBV27,TRBJ2-3,few
TGTGCCAGCAGCTTCCCGGCTGCAGGCACTGAAGCTTTCTTT,CASSFPAAGTEAFF,-,TRBV11-2,TRBJ1-1,medium-sized
TGTGCCAGCTCACCCAGCGGAAACACAGATACGCAGTATTTT,CASSPSGNTDTQYF,-,TRBV18,TRBJ2-3,many
TGTGCCAGCAGCTTAGCGAGGGACCAAGAGACCCAGTACTTC,CASSLARDQETQYF,-,TRBV7-9,TRBJ2-5,many
TGTGCCAGCAGCGTAGAACTGCTAGCGGGACCCAATGAGCAGTTCTTC,CASSVELLAGPNEQFF,TRBD2,TRBV9,TRBJ2-1,-
TGTGCCAGCAGTTACTTTTCAGGATATAGCAATCAGCCCCAGCATTTT,CASSYFSGYSNQPQHF,-,TRBV6-2/TRBV6-3,TRBJ1-5,-
TGTGCCAGTAGGAGATCGACGGGGTCCTCCGGGGAGCTGTTTTTT,CASRRSTGSSGELFF,-,TRBV19,TRBJ2-2,many